A selection of T cell receptor beta chains follows, all from one sample in a study of cytotoxic CD8 clonotypes in ibrutinib-treated CLL. The method was immunoSEQ multiplex PCR; TCRdb's version includes in-frame clones alone and lacks a portion of them. This sample has roughly 150,000 clones, with more than 75% found just once. Specimen: PBMCs, collected after 12 months of ibrutinib treatment. Source of these receptors: a human donor with chronic lymphocytic leukemia. Each CDR3 is given with its conserved first and last residue. A D gene is named only where the DNA matches it firmly. Size values are once, few and many counts, or a class for expanded clones, and some rows have none.

>.|TRBJ1-1|TRBV5-1|TRBD1
TGCGCCAGCAGCTCCCAGGGGGGGACGCTGAACACTGAAGCTTTCTTT
CASSSQGGTLNTEAFF
>once|TRBJ2-1|TRBV7-2|.
TGTGCCAGCAGCTTAGGGGCAGGCAGGGGTGAGCAGTTCTTC
CASSLGAGRGEQFF
>.|TRBJ1-5|TRBV5-1|.
TGCGCCAGCAGCTCCACCCTCGGGGGCAATCAGCCCCAGCATTTT
CASSSTLGGNQPQHF
>.|TRBJ1-3|TRBV19|.
TGTGCCAGTAGTTCATACTACCGACTAGTCTCTGGAAACACCATATATTTT
CASSSYYRLVSGNTIYF
>.|TRBJ2-4|TRBV4-3|.
TGCGCCAGCAGCCCCACCGTGGCGGGGGCAAAAAACATTCAGTACTTC
CASSPTVAGAKNIQYF
>.|TRBJ2-3|TRBV7-2|TRBD2
TGTGCCAGCAGCTTCCTAGCGGCTACTAGCACAGATACGCAGTATTTT
CASSFLAATSTDTQYF
>.|TRBJ1-2|TRBV5-8|.
TGTGCCAGCAGCTTGGCCGGGGGAGCGGACTATGGCTACACCTTC
CASSLAGGADYGYTF
>.|TRBJ2-7|TRBV11-1|TRBD2
TGTGCCAGCAGCGGGGAGGGACTAGCGGTTCCCTACGAGCAGTACTTC
CASSGEGLAVPYEQYF
>.|TRBJ2-7|TRBV30|TRBD2
TGTGCCTGGAGTGTTCTAGCGGGGGGTAGGGAGCAGTACTTC
CAWSVLAGGREQYF
>once|TRBJ2-5|TRBV5-6|.
TGTGCCAGCAGCTTGGAGAGGATTAGGGAGACCCAGTACTTC
CASSLERIRETQYF
>.|TRBJ2-3|TRBV4-3|TRBD2
TGCGCCAGCAGCCAAAAGCGCACCGGGACTAGCCTACAGACGCAGTATTTT
CASSQKRTGTSLQTQYF
>.|TRBJ2-1|TRBV7-3|.
TGTGCCAGCAGCTCGGGACCCTCCTACAATGAGCAGTTCTTC
CASSSGPSYNEQFF